This TCR beta chain is from a study of T cell repertoires in cytomegalovirus infection. Study as a whole: Indicated by public TCR beta signatures were CMV infection and matching HLA type.

The trim removed 2 bases at V and 4 bases at J, leaving 17 bases unmatched. Germline lookup yields CDR1 KGHSH and CDR2 LQKENI. This CDR3 is 19 amino acids long. TCRdb fed the reads into MiXCR, producing one record per CDR3 protein. In the table there are 680,000 or so distinct CDR3 sequences, 35% of which are singletons. Study-level findings and limits: Carriage of CMV together with the relevant HLA was identifiable through cumulative public TCR beta family frequency. There were HLA-C-restricted CMV-specific TCR beta clonotypes dominating the ex vivo response.

Notes on this clonotype: Its antigen is not known.

The rearrangement uses TRBV18 and TRBJ2-7, with TRBD1 matching 10 bases. The clonotype was recovered from a human donor in good health (CMV status not recorded). Some clones in this sample may be carry-over from other donors' samples. The material sequenced was PBMCs. CDR3 sequence (DNA): TGTGCCAGCTCACCAGGTCGGACAGGGGGGGAGCTTACTAAATACGAGCAGTACTTC. Translating it yields CASSPGRTGGELTKYEQYF.